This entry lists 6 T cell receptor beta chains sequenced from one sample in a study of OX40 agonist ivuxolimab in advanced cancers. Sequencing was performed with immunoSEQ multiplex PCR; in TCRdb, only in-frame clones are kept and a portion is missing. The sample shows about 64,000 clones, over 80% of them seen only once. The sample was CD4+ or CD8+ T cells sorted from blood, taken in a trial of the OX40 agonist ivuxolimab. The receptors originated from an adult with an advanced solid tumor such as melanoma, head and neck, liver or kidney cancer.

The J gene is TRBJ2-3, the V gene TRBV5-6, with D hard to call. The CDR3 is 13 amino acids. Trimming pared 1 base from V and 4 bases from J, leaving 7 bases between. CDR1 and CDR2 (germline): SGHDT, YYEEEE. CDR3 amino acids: CASSLKGPDTQYF. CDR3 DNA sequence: TGTGCCAGCAGCTTGAAGGGCCCAGATACGCAGTATTTT.

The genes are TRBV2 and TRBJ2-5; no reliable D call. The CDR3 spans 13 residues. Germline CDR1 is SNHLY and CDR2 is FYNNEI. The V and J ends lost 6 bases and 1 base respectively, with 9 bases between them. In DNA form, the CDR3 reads TGTGCCAGCAGGTCCTACTCCCAAGAGACCCAGTACTTC. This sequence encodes CASRSYSQETQYF.

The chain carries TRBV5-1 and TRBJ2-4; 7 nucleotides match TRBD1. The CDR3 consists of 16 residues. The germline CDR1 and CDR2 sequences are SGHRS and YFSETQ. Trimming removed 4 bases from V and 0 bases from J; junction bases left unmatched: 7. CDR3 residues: CASSPGQILAKNIQYF. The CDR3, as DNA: TGCGCCAGCAGCCCGGGACAGATCCTAGCCAAAAACATTCAGTACTTC.

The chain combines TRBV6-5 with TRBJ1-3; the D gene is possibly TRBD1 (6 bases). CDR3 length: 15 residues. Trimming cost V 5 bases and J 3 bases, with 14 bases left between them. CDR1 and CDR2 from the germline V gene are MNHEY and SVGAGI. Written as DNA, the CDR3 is TGTGCCAGCAGTCCGGGGGGGGCGGATGGAAACACCATATATTTT. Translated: CASSPGGADGNTIYF.

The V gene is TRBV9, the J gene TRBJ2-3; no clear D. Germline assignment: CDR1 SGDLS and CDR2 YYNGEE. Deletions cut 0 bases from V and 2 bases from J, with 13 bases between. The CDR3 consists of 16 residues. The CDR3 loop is CASSVGGSSHTDTQYF. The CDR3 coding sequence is TGTGCCAGCAGCGTAGGGGGTAGCTCTCACACAGATACGCAGTATTTT.

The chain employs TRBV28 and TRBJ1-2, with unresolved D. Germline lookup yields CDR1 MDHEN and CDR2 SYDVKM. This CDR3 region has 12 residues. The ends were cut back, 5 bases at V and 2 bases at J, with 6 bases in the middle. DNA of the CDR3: TGTGCCAGCAGTCTGATGAACTATGGCTACACCTTC. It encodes CASSLMNYGYTF.